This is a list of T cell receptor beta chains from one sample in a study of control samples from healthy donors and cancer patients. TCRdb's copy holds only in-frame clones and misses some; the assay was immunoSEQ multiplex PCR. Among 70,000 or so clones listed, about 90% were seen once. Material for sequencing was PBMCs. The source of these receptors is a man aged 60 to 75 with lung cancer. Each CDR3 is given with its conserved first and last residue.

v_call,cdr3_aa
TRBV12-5,CASGLVFGTEAFF
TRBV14,CASSPGTSGGAIPINEQFF
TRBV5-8,CASSFVRALGTGTDTQYF
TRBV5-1,CASRLRGAGNTGELFF
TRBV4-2,CASSQEGLNTGELFF
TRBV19,CASLEQGRTEAFF
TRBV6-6,CASSANRGAKNIQYF
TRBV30,CAWSVNRVDYGYTF
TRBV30,CAWRSPDRLLETQYF
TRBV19,CASSTLQYNQPQHF
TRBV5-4,CASSEGLAGGFVETQYF
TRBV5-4,CASLGGPYNEQFF
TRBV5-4,CASSLAAPGPYEQYF
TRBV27,CASSLRGNGYTF
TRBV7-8,CASSLVRGDLNEQFF
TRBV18,CASSPQGQPQHF
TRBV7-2,CASSFAGTTGNTIYF
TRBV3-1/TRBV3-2,CASSRGLNMNTEAFF
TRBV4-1,CASSRWGEGTEAFF
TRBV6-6,CAGQRGGYGYTF
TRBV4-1,CASSQVSAGTVQETQYF
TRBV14,CASSQEGRNQETQYF
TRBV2,CASGRGNYGYTF
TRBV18,CASSPDSSTDTQYF
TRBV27,CASSLSRQAGEAFF
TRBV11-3,CASSLDAGAETQYF
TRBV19,CASKSDRVDSPLHF
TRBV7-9,CASSFRRAGGGYGYTF
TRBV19,CASSAPGQLRETQYF
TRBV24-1,CATSDLTRHGYTF
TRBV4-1,CASSQSGTATNEKLFF
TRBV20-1,CSASRRDRGQADTQYF
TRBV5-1,CASRPQGAANEKLFF
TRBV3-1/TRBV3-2,CASSQEVGLYSNYGYTF